A selection of T cell receptor beta chains follows, all from one sample in a study of spatial heterogeneity in lung cancer. TCRdb re-analysed the 5' RACE reads in MiXCR, keeping a single row per CDR3 protein. The repertoire holds 40,000 or so distinct CDR3 sequences, roughly 10% seen once, with 17% in the top ten. The material sequenced was PBMCs, taken at follow-up. The source is a female donor with early-stage non-small cell lung cancer. The CDR3 runs from the conserved cysteine through the conserved F or W. Each record gives: J gene, D gene, V gene, clone size, CDR3 protein, CDR3 DNA. A D gene is named only where the DNA matches it firmly. Clone size appears in some rows only: once, few, many, or a class for an expanded clone.

j_call: TRBJ1-5; d_call: NA; v_call: TRBV19; clone_size: many; cdr3_aa: CASSGGRGQPQHF; cdr3_nt: TGTGCCAGTAGTGGGGGCCGGGGGCAGCCCCAGCATTTT
j_call: TRBJ2-2; d_call: NA; v_call: TRBV12-3/TRBV12-4; clone_size: NA; cdr3_aa: CASSFSGNGELFF; cdr3_nt: TGTGCCAGCAGTTTTAGTGGAAACGGGGAGCTGTTTTTT
j_call: TRBJ2-5; d_call: TRBD2; v_call: TRBV7-2; clone_size: few; cdr3_aa: CASSLEWRGARETQYF; cdr3_nt: TGTGCCAGCAGCTTAGAATGGCGGGGGGCCCGGGAGACCCAGTACTTC
j_call: TRBJ1-4; d_call: NA; v_call: TRBV29-1; clone_size: NA; cdr3_aa: CSVAQGGDEKLFF; cdr3_nt: TGCAGCGTTGCCCAAGGGGGGGATGAAAAACTGTTTTTT
j_call: TRBJ2-1; d_call: NA; v_call: TRBV24-1; clone_size: few; cdr3_aa: CATMAGGAVHEQFF; cdr3_nt: TGTGCCACCATGGCTGGGGGAGCAGTCCATGAGCAGTTCTTC
j_call: TRBJ2-7; d_call: NA; v_call: TRBV10-3; clone_size: many; cdr3_aa: CAITPGTRSSYEQYF; cdr3_nt: TGTGCCATCACGCCCGGGACACGTAGCTCCTACGAGCAGTACTTC
j_call: TRBJ2-3; d_call: NA; v_call: TRBV11-2; clone_size: NA; cdr3_aa: CASSLTSGGSSTDTQYF; cdr3_nt: TGTGCCAGCAGCTTAACCTCTGGAGGGTCTAGCACAGATACGCAGTATTTT
j_call: TRBJ2-7; d_call: TRBD2; v_call: TRBV2; clone_size: many; cdr3_aa: CASSDPGGRFEQYF; cdr3_nt: TGTGCCAGCAGTGATCCGGGGGGGCGTTTCGAGCAGTACTTC
j_call: TRBJ2-3; d_call: NA; v_call: TRBV7-2; clone_size: few; cdr3_aa: CASSLNRATDTQYF; cdr3_nt: TGTGCCAGCAGCTTAAACCGGGCCACAGATACGCAGTATTTT
j_call: TRBJ2-3; d_call: NA; v_call: TRBV5-6; clone_size: many; cdr3_aa: CASSFRVSSTDTQYF; cdr3_nt: TGTGCCAGCAGCTTCCGGGTGTCCAGCACAGATACGCAGTATTTT
j_call: TRBJ1-2; d_call: NA; v_call: TRBV3-1; clone_size: NA; cdr3_aa: CASSHGTPVGYTF; cdr3_nt: TGTGCCAGCAGCCATGGGACACCGGTCGGCTACACCTTC
j_call: TRBJ2-3; d_call: TRBD2; v_call: TRBV20-1; clone_size: few; cdr3_aa: CSARSRVAGGQDTQYF; cdr3_nt: TGCAGTGCTAGAAGTCGGGTAGCGGGGGGGCAAGATACGCAGTATTTT
j_call: TRBJ2-5; d_call: NA; v_call: TRBV28; clone_size: few; cdr3_aa: CASSPHLGGEETQYF; cdr3_nt: TGTGCCAGCAGTCCTCATCTAGGGGGGGAAGAGACCCAGTACTTC
j_call: TRBJ2-2; d_call: TRBD2; v_call: TRBV30; clone_size: many; cdr3_aa: CAWSDPDRGDTGELFF; cdr3_nt: TGTGCCTGGAGTGACCCCGACCGGGGGGATACCGGGGAGCTGTTTTTT
j_call: TRBJ2-3; d_call: NA; v_call: TRBV20-1; clone_size: many; cdr3_aa: CSARERRTRGTQYF; cdr3_nt: TGCAGTGCTAGAGAGCGGAGGACCAGGGGCACGCAGTATTTT
j_call: TRBJ2-1; d_call: NA; v_call: TRBV6-1; clone_size: NA; cdr3_aa: CASSDIDGSYNEQFF; cdr3_nt: TGTGCCAGCAGTGATATAGACGGCTCCTACAATGAGCAGTTCTTC
j_call: TRBJ2-7; d_call: TRBD1; v_call: TRBV9; clone_size: many; cdr3_aa: CASSVDGTGSYEQYF; cdr3_nt: TGTGCCAGCAGCGTAGACGGGACAGGATCCTACGAGCAGTACTTC
j_call: TRBJ2-5; d_call: NA; v_call: TRBV9; clone_size: many; cdr3_aa: CASSVSEETQYF; cdr3_nt: TGTGCCAGCAGCGTAAGCGAAGAGACCCAGTACTTC
j_call: TRBJ2-7; d_call: NA; v_call: TRBV28; clone_size: many; cdr3_aa: CASSTMTYEQYF; cdr3_nt: TGTGCCAGCAGCACAATGACCTACGAGCAGTACTTC
j_call: TRBJ2-5; d_call: TRBD1; v_call: TRBV18; clone_size: many; cdr3_aa: CASSEGAVGETQYF; cdr3_nt: TGTGCCAGCTCTGAGGGGGCGGTAGGAGAGACCCAGTACTTC
j_call: TRBJ2-3; d_call: NA; v_call: TRBV5-1; clone_size: NA; cdr3_aa: CASSFPTGRDTQYF; cdr3_nt: TGCGCCAGCAGCTTCCCGACAGGGAGGGATACGCAGTATTTT
j_call: TRBJ2-1; d_call: NA; v_call: TRBV6-2/TRBV6-3; clone_size: many; cdr3_aa: CASSYRAQPNNEQFF; cdr3_nt: TGTGCCAGCAGTTACCGGGCCCAGCCAAACAATGAGCAGTTCTTC
j_call: TRBJ2-1; d_call: NA; v_call: TRBV20-1; clone_size: NA; cdr3_aa: CSARDEDSGSYNEQFF; cdr3_nt: TGCAGTGCTAGAGATGAGGACAGTGGATCCTACAATGAGCAGTTCTTC
j_call: TRBJ2-4; d_call: NA; v_call: TRBV3-1; clone_size: NA; cdr3_aa: CASSQGVGSGNIQYF; cdr3_nt: TGTGCCAGCAGCCAAGGGGTGGGGAGTGGAAACATTCAGTACTTC
j_call: TRBJ1-2; d_call: NA; v_call: TRBV20-1; clone_size: many; cdr3_aa: CSASPPTAGYTF; cdr3_nt: TGCAGTGCTAGTCCCCCAACGGCGGGCTACACCTTC
j_call: TRBJ1-4; d_call: NA; v_call: TRBV4-1; clone_size: few; cdr3_aa: CASSQGAAPTTNEKLFF; cdr3_nt: TGCGCCAGCAGCCAGGGGGCGGCCCCTACAACTAATGAAAAACTGTTTTTT
j_call: TRBJ1-5; d_call: NA; v_call: TRBV6-2/TRBV6-3; clone_size: NA; cdr3_aa: CASSHQGTSGQPQHF; cdr3_nt: TGTGCCAGCAGTCACCAGGGTACCTCAGGTCAGCCCCAGCATTTT
j_call: TRBJ1-2; d_call: NA; v_call: TRBV5-1; clone_size: few; cdr3_aa: CASSLTPRTDYGYTF; cdr3_nt: TGCGCCAGCAGCCTCACCCCCCGGACGGACTATGGCTACACCTTC
j_call: TRBJ2-2; d_call: NA; v_call: TRBV3-1; clone_size: many; cdr3_aa: CASSTLGGSGELFF; cdr3_nt: TGTGCCAGCAGCACGCTTGGGGGGTCCGGGGAGCTGTTTTTT
j_call: TRBJ2-1; d_call: NA; v_call: TRBV24-1; clone_size: many; cdr3_aa: CATSGKGVNEQFF; cdr3_nt: TGTGCCACCAGTGGTAAGGGGGTCAATGAGCAGTTCTTC
j_call: TRBJ2-1; d_call: TRBD2; v_call: TRBV14; clone_size: NA; cdr3_aa: CASSHGAGGFFYNEQFF; cdr3_nt: TGTGCCAGCAGCCACGGAGCGGGGGGGTTTTTCTACAATGAGCAGTTCTTC
j_call: TRBJ1-1; d_call: TRBD1; v_call: TRBV29-1; clone_size: few; cdr3_aa: CSGKTGTTEAFF; cdr3_nt: TGCAGCGGAAAGACAGGGACCACTGAAGCTTTCTTT
j_call: TRBJ2-7; d_call: TRBD2; v_call: TRBV10-3; clone_size: NA; cdr3_aa: CAIRNNLGGNIYEQYF; cdr3_nt: TGTGCCATCAGGAACAACCTGGGAGGGAACATCTACGAGCAGTACTTC
j_call: TRBJ2-3; d_call: TRBD2; v_call: TRBV29-1; clone_size: NA; cdr3_aa: CSVPPRGGDTDTQYF; cdr3_nt: TGCAGCGTCCCCCCGCGCGGGGGGGACACAGATACGCAGTATTTT
j_call: TRBJ2-3; d_call: TRBD2; v_call: TRBV5-1; clone_size: few; cdr3_aa: CASSSTERGSTDTQYF; cdr3_nt: TGCGCCAGCAGCTCGACGGAGCGGGGAAGCACAGATACGCAGTATTTT
j_call: TRBJ2-3; d_call: NA; v_call: TRBV3-1; clone_size: many; cdr3_aa: CASSRQTDTQYF; cdr3_nt: TGTGCCAGCAGCCGGCAGACAGATACGCAGTATTTT
j_call: TRBJ2-3; d_call: TRBD2; v_call: TRBV5-4; clone_size: many; cdr3_aa: CASSLIPSGDRTDTQYF; cdr3_nt: TGTGCCAGCAGCTTGATCCCTAGCGGGGACCGCACAGATACGCAGTATTTT
j_call: TRBJ1-4; d_call: NA; v_call: TRBV11-2; clone_size: many; cdr3_aa: CASRPTGTGEKLFF; cdr3_nt: TGTGCCAGCAGGCCAACAGGGACTGGCGAAAAACTGTTTTTT
j_call: TRBJ2-1; d_call: NA; v_call: TRBV3-1; clone_size: NA; cdr3_aa: CASSRGAPSSYNEQFF; cdr3_nt: TGTGCCAGCAGCCGGGGGGCCCCTTCCTCCTACAATGAGCAGTTCTTC
j_call: TRBJ1-1; d_call: TRBD1; v_call: TRBV5-1; clone_size: few; cdr3_aa: CASKTLGQGDTEAFF; cdr3_nt: TGCGCCAGCAAGACCCTCGGACAGGGGGACACTGAAGCTTTCTTT
j_call: TRBJ1-5; d_call: NA; v_call: TRBV3-1; clone_size: many; cdr3_aa: CASSQDVNQPQHF; cdr3_nt: TGTGCCAGCAGCCAAGATGTAAACCAGCCCCAGCATTTT
j_call: TRBJ2-5; d_call: NA; v_call: TRBV19; clone_size: NA; cdr3_aa: CASSAYGETQYF; cdr3_nt: TGTGCCAGTAGTGCATACGGGGAGACCCAGTACTTC
j_call: TRBJ2-1; d_call: TRBD2; v_call: TRBV4-1; clone_size: NA; cdr3_aa: CASSQPTSGSKNEQFF; cdr3_nt: TGCGCCAGCAGCCAACCAACTAGCGGATCTAAGAATGAGCAGTTCTTC
j_call: TRBJ2-1; d_call: TRBD2; v_call: TRBV7-3; clone_size: NA; cdr3_aa: CASSLTPHYQRGDHNEQFF; cdr3_nt: TGTGCCAGCAGCTTAACCCCTCACTATCAGCGGGGGGATCACAATGAGCAGTTCTTC
j_call: TRBJ1-1; d_call: TRBD1; v_call: TRBV7-2; clone_size: many; cdr3_aa: CASSLVTGAFSEAFF; cdr3_nt: TGTGCCAGCAGCTTAGTGACAGGGGCCTTCTCTGAAGCTTTCTTT
j_call: TRBJ2-7; d_call: NA; v_call: TRBV12-3/TRBV12-4; clone_size: NA; cdr3_aa: CASSLVGDILSSYEQYF; cdr3_nt: TGTGCCAGCAGTTTGGTCGGGGATATTTTGAGCTCCTACGAGCAGTACTTC
j_call: TRBJ2-6; d_call: NA; v_call: TRBV7-9; clone_size: many; cdr3_aa: CASSAGLGANVLTF; cdr3_nt: TGTGCCAGCAGCGCTGGACTTGGGGCCAACGTCCTGACTTTC
j_call: TRBJ1-6; d_call: TRBD1; v_call: TRBV4-3; clone_size: NA; cdr3_aa: CASSQYAPARGVRRDSPLHF; cdr3_nt: TGCGCCAGCAGCCAATATGCCCCCGCCAGGGGGGTCCGAAGGGATTCACCCCTCCACTTT
j_call: TRBJ2-5; d_call: NA; v_call: TRBV6-6; clone_size: many; cdr3_aa: CASGPWAGAQETQYF; cdr3_nt: TGTGCCAGCGGCCCTTGGGCGGGGGCCCAGGAGACCCAGTACTTC
j_call: TRBJ1-2; d_call: NA; v_call: TRBV28; clone_size: NA; cdr3_aa: CASGAPGYTF; cdr3_nt: TGTGCCAGTGGAGCCCCGGGCTACACCTTC
j_call: TRBJ1-1; d_call: TRBD1; v_call: TRBV6-5; clone_size: NA; cdr3_aa: CASRGQGKNTEAFF; cdr3_nt: TGTGCCAGCAGGGGACAGGGGAAAAACACTGAAGCTTTCTTT
j_call: TRBJ2-3; d_call: TRBD2; v_call: TRBV7-3; clone_size: many; cdr3_aa: CASSPGTSGSGYTDTQYF; cdr3_nt: TGTGCCAGCAGCCCTGGGACTAGCGGGAGCGGATACACAGATACGCAGTATTTT
j_call: TRBJ2-4; d_call: TRBD1; v_call: TRBV2; clone_size: many; cdr3_aa: CASSLTGGRNIQYF; cdr3_nt: TGTGCCAGCAGCCTGACAGGGGGCAGGAACATTCAGTACTTC
j_call: TRBJ2-7; d_call: NA; v_call: TRBV28; clone_size: few; cdr3_aa: CASTTGFYEQYF; cdr3_nt: TGTGCCAGCACGACAGGATTCTACGAGCAGTACTTC